What follows are 28 T cell receptor beta chains derived from one specimen sequenced in a study of T cell changes during pregnancy in multiple sclerosis. The data were produced by immunoSEQ multiplex PCR, yet TCRdb's version contains in-frame clones alone and is incomplete. The sample shows fewer than 50,000 clones, 94% of them seen only once. The source was CD8+ T cells from peripheral blood mononuclear cells, collected in the third trimester of pregnancy. These receptors were collected from a female donor with multiple sclerosis, enrolled in a pregnancy study.

This clone was seen a few times. The chain links TRBV10-3 to TRBJ2-7; possibly TRBD1 for D (6 bases). The CDR3 consists of 15 residues. V lost 2 bases, J lost 2 bases, and 13 bases lay in between. Germline V gene lookup returns CDR1 ENHRY and CDR2 SYGVKD. The CDR3 nucleotides are TGTGCCATCAGTGAGGGGCAGGGGATCGCCTACGAGCAGTACTTC. Residues: CAISEGQGIAYEQYF.

This clone was counted a single time. The J gene is TRBJ2-7, the V gene TRBV6-1; D is uncertain. The CDR3 runs 13 residues. CDR1 and CDR2 (germline): MNHNS, SASEGT. Trimming cost V 3 bases and J 2 bases, with 8 bases left between them. The CDR3 is CASSDISAYEQYF. The CDR3 DNA is TGTGCCAGCAGTGACATTTCAGCCTACGAGCAGTACTTC.

This chain joins TRBV27 and TRBJ1-5, with TRBD1 identical over 7 bases. Germline trimming cut 5 bases from V and 3 bases from J; bases unmatched to any gene: 4. The CDR3 runs 14 residues. Germline V gene data show CDR1 as MNHEY and CDR2 as SMNVEV (reference sequence). CDR3 nucleotides: TGTGCCAGCAGTATGACAGGGATCAATCAGCCCCAGCATTTT. It translates to CASSMTGINQPQHF.

This clone came up once. This rearrangement joins TRBV7-6 to TRBJ2-7, with 15 bases matching TRBD2. V shed 2 bases and J 5 bases; nucleotides not matched to a gene: 10. Germline V gives CDR1 SGHVS, CDR2 FNYEAQ. This CDR3 has 18 amino acids. The CDR3 DNA reads as TGTGCCAGCAGCTTAAAGGGACTAGCGGGAGGAGGGAGAGACGAGCAGTACTTC. Protein sequence: CASSLKGLAGGGRDEQYF.

This chain connects TRBV13 to TRBJ2-2; maybe TRBD2 (5 bases). CDR1 and CDR2 from the germline V gene are PRHDT and FYEKMQ (reference sequence). This CDR3 has 17 amino acids. V was trimmed by 2 bases and J by 4 bases, leaving 17 bases between them. The CDR3 sequence is CASSLKWSGTPTGELFF. Here the CDR3 DNA reads TGTGCCAGCAGCTTAAAATGGTCGGGAACACCCACCGGGGAGCTGTTTTTT.

V is TRBV27 and J is TRBJ2-1; D gene uncertain. The CDR3 runs to 12 residues. V lost 2 bases, J lost 5 bases, and 4 bases lay in between. The germline CDR1 and CDR2 sequences are MNHEY and SMNVEV (reference sequence). The CDR3 region is CASSLGHNEQFF. The CDR3, as DNA: TGTGCCAGCAGTTTAGGGCACAATGAGCAGTTCTTC.

CDR3 residues: CASSRQERSEAFF. In DNA form, the CDR3 reads TGTGCCAGCTCACGACAGGAAAGATCTGAAGCTTTCTTT. This chain connects TRBV18 to TRBJ1-1; TRBD1 might be the D (6 bases). The CDR3 extends over 13 amino acids. Trimming shortened V by 4 bases and J by 6 bases, and 12 bases separated the two germline ends. Germline V gene sequence: CDR1 KGHSH, CDR2 LQKENI.

This clone showed up just once. The chain employs TRBV29-1 and TRBJ2-1, with no clear D. Germline values: CDR1 SQVTM, CDR2 ANQGSEA. The CDR3 has 12 amino acids. Trimming removed 3 bases at V and 6 bases at J, with 9 bases between. CDR3 nucleotides: TGCAGCGTTGAGGGCAGGCGCAATGAGCAGTTCTTC. This translates into CSVEGRRNEQFF.

This chain connects TRBV4-1 to TRBJ2-3; D may be TRBD2 (5 bases). In germline, CDR1 is MGHRA, CDR2 YSYEKL. The length of the CDR3 is 16 residues. The V gene lost 0 bases and the J gene lost 2 bases, with 12 bases spanning the gap. The CDR3 reads CASSQEGVGVTDTQYF. The CDR3 DNA reads TGCGCCAGCAGCCAAGAGGGCGTCGGGGTCACAGATACGCAGTATTTT.

The chain combines TRBV2 with TRBJ2-5, with 7 bases that match TRBD1. The CDR3 runs 16 residues. Germline assignment: CDR1 SNHLY and CDR2 FYNNEI. With 11 bases clipped from V and 3 bases from J, the junction kept 18 bases outside the gene matches. The CDR3 loop is CAGCSGGWVVEETQYF. The CDR3 DNA is TGTGCCGGTTGTTCAGGGGGTTGGGTAGTGGAAGAGACCCAGTACTTC.

The chain links TRBV28 to TRBJ2-7, with a weak D call TRBD2 (6 bases). Trimming left V 5 bases short and J 6 bases short, with 17 bases between. CDR3 length equals 14 residues. Germline V CDR1 and CDR2: MDHEN, SYDVKM. The CDR3 DNA reads as TGTGCCAGCAGTCCCCGGAGGGGAAAGGTCGAGCAGTACTTC. Its translation: CASSPRRGKVEQYF.

The chain carries TRBV30 and TRBJ2-7, with 10 positions matching TRBD2. Germline loops: CDR1 GTSNPN, CDR2 SVGIG (reference sequence). This CDR3 comprises 14 residues. The V segment lost 4 bases and the J segment 1 base; nucleotides outside the gene matches: 4. The CDR3 reads CAWTSGSKSYEQYF. Here the CDR3 DNA reads TGTGCCTGGACTAGCGGGAGTAAGTCCTACGAGCAGTACTTC.

V gene TRBV6-7 combines with J gene TRBJ2-5; 14 bases agree with TRBD2. TRBV6-7 is recorded as an ORF, its role being uncertain. The J segment lost 5 bases and the V segment lost 5 bases, leaving 10 bases of the junction unmatched. The CDR3 length is 17 residues. The CDR3 reads CASSTRTSGRYRETQYF. The CDR3 DNA is TGTGCCAGCAGTACGCGGACTAGCGGGAGGTACCGGGAGACCCAGTACTTC.

The chain uses TRBV6-6 and TRBJ2-7; no definite D call. Trimming left V 5 bases short and J 4 bases short, with 12 bases between. CDR1 is MNHNY and CDR2 is SVGAGI in the germline V gene (reference sequence). The CDR3 runs to 13 residues. DNA of the CDR3: TGTGCCAGCAGTCCCTGGGCTCAATACGAGCAGTACTTC. It yields the protein CASSPWAQYEQYF.

This chain links TRBV28 with TRBJ2-1, with TRBD1 matching over 9 bases. The CDR3 covers 16 residues. Germline trimming cut 5 bases from V and 2 bases from J; bases unmatched to any gene: 7. CDR1 and CDR2 from the germline V gene are MDHEN and SYDVKM. The CDR3 DNA reads TGTGCCAGCAGTCTAGAACAGGGGGCGGCCTACAATGAGCAGTTCTTC. Protein: CASSLEQGAAYNEQFF.

The chain combines TRBV13 with TRBJ2-7; no clear D gene. The CDR3 runs to 14 residues. The germline V gene has CDR1 PRHDT and CDR2 FYEKMQ (reference sequence). Trimming left V 5 bases short and J 3 bases short, with 14 bases between. CDR3 protein: CASSETSIRYEQYF. The DNA for the CDR3 is TGTGCCAGCAGCGAAACTTCGATCCGCTACGAGCAGTACTTC.

This sequence joins TRBV27 and TRBJ2-1, with a tentative D call TRBD2 (5 bases). Germline V CDR1 and CDR2: MNHEY, SMNVEV (reference sequence). The V gene lost 6 bases and the J gene lost 0 bases, with 6 bases spanning the gap. The length of the CDR3 is 13 residues. CDR3 residues: CASSRDSYNEQFF. The CDR3 region has the DNA TGTGCCAGCAGCCGGGACTCCTACAATGAGCAGTTCTTC.

The chain couples TRBV29-1 to TRBJ2-7; tentative D call: TRBD1 (5 bases). CDR1 SQVTM and CDR2 ANQGSEA come from the germline V gene. There are 14 residues in the CDR3. Between the trimmed V and J ends, which lost 0 bases and 3 bases, there was a span of 12 bases. CDR3: CSVEDVDSRYEQYF. CDR3 bases: TGCAGCGTTGAAGATGTTGACAGCCGCTACGAGCAGTACTTC.

This chain links TRBV19 with TRBJ2-2, with 13 bases aligning to TRBD2. Trimming removed 3 bases from V and 6 bases from J; junction bases left unmatched: 7. Per the germline V gene, CDR1 is LNHDA and CDR2 is SQIVND (reference sequence). The CDR3 is 17 amino acids. The CDR3 sequence is CASSIGTSGMFPGELFF. CDR3 coding DNA: TGTGCCAGTAGTATCGGGACTAGCGGGATGTTCCCCGGGGAGCTGTTTTTT.

This rearrangement joins TRBV9 to TRBJ1-2, with D tentatively TRBD1 (6 bases). This CDR3 contains 14 residues. Trimming removed 4 bases from V and 5 bases from J, with 15 bases in between. The V gene's germline CDR1 is SGDLS and CDR2 YYNGEE. The CDR3, as DNA: TGTGCCAGCAGCACCCAGGGGACGCTTTATGGCTACACCTTC. Translation: CASSTQGTLYGYTF.

This rearrangement joins TRBV2 to TRBJ2-5, with 7 nucleotides matching TRBD1. CDR3 length equals 15 residues. The germline V gene encodes CDR1 SNHLY and CDR2 FYNNEI. With V trimmed by 5 bases and J by 1 base, 7 bases remained unmatched. CDR3 sequence (DNA): TGTGCCAGCAGTAAGAGCTGGACAGGCCAAGAGACCCAGTACTTC. It codes for CASSKSWTGQETQYF.

The chain uses TRBV19 and TRBJ1-2, with 7 bases identical to TRBD1. The CDR3 consists of 13 residues. Germline CDR1 and CDR2: LNHDA and SQIVND (reference sequence). With 7 bases clipped from V and 8 bases from J, the junction kept 10 bases outside the gene matches. CDR3 sequence: CASTPGGRRGYTF. DNA for the CDR3: TGTGCCAGTACCCCAGGGGGACGGCGAGGCTACACCTTC.

The chain combines TRBV28 with TRBJ2-7, with D maybe TRBD2 (6 bases). CDR3 length: 14 amino acids. V lost 7 bases and J lost 0, with 13 bases in between. Germline V gene data show CDR1 as MDHEN and CDR2 as SYDVKM. For the CDR3, the DNA is TGTGCCAGCAAACTAGCTAAGAGCTCCTACGAGCAGTACTTC. Translating gives CASKLAKSSYEQYF.

A few counts support this clone. V and J are TRBV25-1 and TRBJ2-7; TRBD1 matches at 7 bases. Per the germline V gene, CDR1 is MGHDK and CDR2 is SYGVNS. The CDR3 extends over 12 amino acids. V was pared by 6 bases and J by 5 bases, with 4 bases of the junction left unmatched. CDR3 nucleotide sequence: TGTGCCAGCAGGGAGACAGGGCACGAGCAGTACTTC. This gives the protein CASRETGHEQYF.

The chain has TRBV25-1 and TRBJ2-1; 10 positions agree with TRBD2. Trimming at V came to 3 bases and at J to 10 bases, leaving 9 bases not matched to a gene. CDR1 and CDR2 from the germline V gene are MGHDK and SYGVNS. This CDR3 region has 15 residues. The CDR3, as DNA: TGTGCCAGCAGTGACCCCGCTAGCGGGAGTTACGAGCAGTTCTTC. It codes for CASSDPASGSYEQFF.

The gene calls are TRBV28 and TRBJ2-1, with a weak D call TRBD2 (6 bases). Deletions cut 6 bases from V and 5 bases from J, with 23 bases between. This CDR3 region has 17 residues. CDR1 is MDHEN, CDR2 SYDVKM, per germline. The CDR3 reads CASRGASSVSAHNEQFF. The CDR3 coding sequence is TGTGCCAGCAGGGGTGCTTCTAGCGTGTCGGCTCACAATGAGCAGTTCTTC.

The genes are TRBV15 and TRBJ2-5, with TRBD2 as a possible D gene (7 bases). CDR1 and CDR2 from the germline V gene are LNHNV and YYDKDF (reference sequence). The CDR3 sequence is 17 residues long. Trimming stripped 4 bases from V and 3 bases from J, with 21 bases between. CDR3 sequence (DNA): TGTGCCACCAGCAAGGGGGGGCTAGCGGTAGAGGAAGAGACCCAGTACTTC. As protein: CATSKGGLAVEEETQYF.

Details on this clone: The sample holds other DNA sequences that translate to the same CDR3. The chain links TRBV28 to TRBJ2-7; no firm D call. Germline V lookup: CDR1 MDHEN, CDR2 SYDVKM. V lost 6 bases, J lost 0 bases, and 6 bases lay in between. The CDR3 spans 12 residues. The CDR3 DNA reads as TGTGCCAGCAGCACAAGCTCCTACGAGCAGTACTTC. Translated: CASSTSSYEQYF. Full variable domain (rest looked up from reference TRBV28 and TRBJ2-7): DVKVTQSSRYLVKRTGEKVFLECVQDMDHENMFWYRQDPGLGLRLIYFSYDVKMKEKGDIPEGYSVSREKKERFSLILESASTNQTSMYLCASSTSSYEQYFGPGTRLTVT.